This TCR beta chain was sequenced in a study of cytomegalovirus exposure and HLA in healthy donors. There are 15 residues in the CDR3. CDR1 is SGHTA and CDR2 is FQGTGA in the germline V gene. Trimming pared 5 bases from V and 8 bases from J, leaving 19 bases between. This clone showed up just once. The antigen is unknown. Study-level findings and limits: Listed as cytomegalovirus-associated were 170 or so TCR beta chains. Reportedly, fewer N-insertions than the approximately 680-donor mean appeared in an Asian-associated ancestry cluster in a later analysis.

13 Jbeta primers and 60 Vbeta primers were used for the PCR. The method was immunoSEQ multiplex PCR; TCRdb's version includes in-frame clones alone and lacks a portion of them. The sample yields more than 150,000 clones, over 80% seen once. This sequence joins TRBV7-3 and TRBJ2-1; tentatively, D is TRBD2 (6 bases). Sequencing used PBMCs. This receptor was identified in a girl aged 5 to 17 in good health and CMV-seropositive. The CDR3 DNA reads TGTGCCAGCAGCGAAAGCGGGCTGCCCCTTGATGAGCAGTTCTTC. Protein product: CASSESGLPLDEQFF.